At least ten counts were recorded for the clone carrying this T cell receptor (beta chain). As yet, its antigen is unknown. The data are from a study of CD8 T cells in ankylosing spondylitis. Study-level results: Disease-linked clones reportedly concentrated significantly in matched ankylosing spondylitis synovial fluid.

From germline, CDR1 is KGHSH and CDR2 LQKENI. This CDR3 spans 17 amino acids. The J segment lost 5 bases and the V segment lost 4 bases, leaving 11 bases of the junction unmatched. TCRdb re-called the 5' RACE reads through MiXCR, storing one row per CDR3 protein. Of around 130,000 distinct CDR3 sequences detected, over 7% appear once; the ten largest clones hold roughly 3.3%. What was sequenced was blood, either unsorted or a sorted T cell fraction (not recorded which). This receptor was taken from a male donor with ankylosing spondylitis or in good health (not recorded which). The chain recombines TRBV18 with TRBJ2-5; 12 bases are a match to TRBD2. For the CDR3, the DNA is TGTGCCAGCTCACTTACGGCTAGCGGGAGGGCCGTGGAGACCCAGTACTTC. Translation: CASSLTASGRAVETQYF.